What follows are 10 T cell receptor beta chains derived from one specimen sequenced in a study of cytomegalovirus exposure and HLA in healthy donors. PCR amplification relied on 60 Vbeta primers (plus 13 Jbeta primers). The data were produced by immunoSEQ multiplex PCR, yet TCRdb's version contains in-frame clones alone and is incomplete. The table lists 150,000 to 200,000 clones, approximately 84% of them singletons, with 5% to 6% in the top ten. Sequenced material: PBMCs. The source is a woman aged 30 to 39 in good health and CMV-seropositive.

The V and J genes are TRBV5-4 and TRBJ2-2; maybe TRBD1 (6 bases). V dropped 4 bases and J dropped 6 bases, with 16 bases sitting between them. The CDR3 length is 15 residues. Looked up from germline, CDR1 is SGHNT and CDR2 is YYREEE (reference sequence). Here the CDR3 DNA reads TGTGCCAGCAGCCTTAGAATACAGGGCGCCGGGGAGCTGTTTTTT. It is translated as CASSLRIQGAGELFF.

This clone was counted only a few times. The chain couples TRBV10-3 to TRBJ2-6, with unresolved D. The CDR3 totals 14 residues. Germline values: CDR1 ENHRY, CDR2 SYGVKD. V gave up 8 bases and J gave up 0 bases, with 8 bases separating them. CDR3 nucleotide sequence: TGTGCCATCTGGTCAGGCTCTGGGGCCAACGTCCTGACTTTC. It yields the protein CAIWSGSGANVLTF.

The rearrangement uses TRBV7-9 and TRBJ2-1, with TRBD2 matching over 7 bases. Germline V gene sequence: CDR1 SEHNR, CDR2 FQNEAQ (reference sequence). CDR3 length: 18 residues. Trimming removed 0 bases from V and 7 bases from J; junction bases left unmatched: 15. Here the CDR3 reads CASSLAGSLSGEENEQFF. The DNA for the CDR3 is TGTGCCAGCAGCTTAGCAGGGTCACTAAGCGGGGAAGAAAATGAGCAGTTCTTC.

The rearrangement links TRBV6-1 to TRBJ1-5; 10 bases map to TRBD1. The ends lost 3 bases at V and 0 bases at J; junction bases unmatched: 5. CDR1 is MNHNS, CDR2 SASEGT, per germline. The CDR3 is 17 residues long. Here the CDR3 DNA reads TGTGCCAGCAGTGAGAGGACAGGGGGTAATAGCAATCAGCCCCAGCATTTT. Its translation is CASSERTGGNSNQPQHF.

The genes are TRBV4-3 and TRBJ1-1; the D gene is possibly TRBD1 (6 bases). The CDR3 has 19 amino acids. The germline V and J ends were trimmed by 3 bases and 4 bases, with 27 bases remaining between them. Germline lookup yields CDR1 LGHNA and CDR2 YSLEER. CDR3 nucleotides: TGCGCCAGCAGCCATGCAAAAGGACAGCGAGGGTATATCGGCACTGAAGCTTTCTTT. It encodes CASSHAKGQRGYIGTEAFF.

The chain recombines TRBV28 with TRBJ2-7; D is perhaps TRBD1 (5 bases). Trimming removed 6 bases from V and 5 bases from J, with 11 bases in between. The germline gives CDR1 MDHEN, CDR2 SYDVKM. This CDR3 region has 12 residues. The CDR3 is CASRGLGHEQYF. The DNA for the CDR3 is TGTGCCAGCAGGGGGCTTGGACACGAGCAGTACTTC.

The J gene is TRBJ2-7, the V gene TRBV6-1; 8 nucleotides match TRBD1. V dropped 3 bases and J dropped 2; count of bases not matched to a gene: 6. CDR3 length equals 15 residues. Germline CDR1 MNHNS, CDR2 SASEGT. The CDR3 DNA sequence: TGTGCCAGCAGTGATGATAGGACAGGGACCTACGAGCAGTACTTC. This codes for CASSDDRTGTYEQYF.

This clone appeared a few times. The chain recombines TRBV15 with TRBJ2-7; 8 bases are a match to TRBD1. The CDR3 totals 15 residues. Germline V gives CDR1 LNHNV, CDR2 YYDKDF (reference sequence). J lost 3 bases, V lost 4 bases, and 8 bases had no gene match. The CDR3 here is CATSIYGQGLYEQYF. CDR3 sequence (DNA): TGTGCCACCAGCATCTATGGACAGGGACTCTACGAGCAGTACTTC.

The J gene is TRBJ2-1, the V gene TRBV2, with 7 bases lining up with TRBD2. CDR3 length: 13 amino acids. With V trimmed by 7 bases and J by 8 bases, 8 bases remained unmatched. Per germline, CDR1 SNHLY and CDR2 FYNNEI. The CDR3 region is CASNGRETDEQFF. CDR3 nucleotides: TGTGCCAGCAACGGGCGGGAGACCGATGAGCAGTTCTTC. The full variable domain, with the rest looked up from reference TRBV2 and TRBJ2-1, is EPEVTQTPSHQVTQMGQEVILRCVPISNHLYFYWYRQILGQKVEFLVSFYNNEISEKSEIFDDQFSVERPDGSNFTLKIRSTKLEDSAMYFCASNGRETDEQFFGPGTRLTVL.

This clone was seen a single time. V gene TRBV6-1 combines with J gene TRBJ1-1; D is perhaps TRBD1 (5 bases). V was cut by 6 bases and J by 4 bases, with 21 bases left in between. The germline V gene encodes CDR1 MNHNS and CDR2 SASEGT. The CDR3 contains 16 residues. In DNA form, the CDR3 reads TGTGCCAGCAGCGAACCGTGGAGCTCAAGGGGCACTGAAGCTTTCTTT. Translated: CASSEPWSSRGTEAFF.